A selection of T cell receptor beta chains follows, all from one sample in a study of T cell responses to AZD1222 COVID-19 vaccine. Sequencing was performed with immunoSEQ multiplex PCR; in TCRdb, only in-frame clones are kept and a portion is missing. The sample contains around 84,000 clones, 80% to 90% of which appear only once. Here the sequenced sample was peripheral blood, taken on day 0 of AZD1222 vaccination. These receptors were taken from an adult in good health. Both conserved end residues are trimmed from each CDR3. The order of the fields is J gene, clone size, V gene, CDR3 protein. Clone size is not always given. Where it is, it says once, few, many or a class for expanded clones.

TRBJ2-7 - TRBV10-2 ASSENLSEQY
TRBJ2-5 - TRBV25-1 ASPKGLAETQY
TRBJ1-5 - TRBV27 ASSLSLWEGSVGQPQH
TRBJ2-5 - TRBV6-5 ASTQGGAGETQY
TRBJ2-5 - TRBV7-2 ASSLGGDPETQY
TRBJ1-1 once TRBV27 ASRGGQLNTEAF
TRBJ1-1 - TRBV10-3 AISEPGDRASETF
TRBJ2-2 - TRBV7-9 ASSLMVWDKDTGELF
TRBJ2-5 - TRBV11-2 ASSYGQGLRETQY
TRBJ1-2 few TRBV29-1 SVEDAKRQGRGYT
TRBJ2-1 - TRBV11-2 ASSLTSGYYNEQF
TRBJ1-2 - TRBV29-1 SGTGGYGYT
TRBJ2-2 few TRBV28 ASSPGTDFTGELF
TRBJ1-5 once TRBV28 ASSLSRGQPQH
TRBJ2-3 - TRBV28 ASLSPSGSTQY
TRBJ2-7 once TRBV7-8 ASSLPTSGAYEQY
TRBJ2-7 few TRBV7-3 ASSFAGQGQGEQY
TRBJ1-5 few TRBV19 ASFSGQGSQPQH
TRBJ1-5 - TRBV6-2/TRBV6-3 ASSYGAARQH
TRBJ2-6 few TRBV4-3 ASSAGKGTGANVLT
TRBJ1-5 - TRBV6-5 ASRKQDNQPQH
TRBJ2-3 - TRBV9 ASSARLAGDGVPDTQY
TRBJ2-1 once TRBV9 ASSPGLATYNEQF
TRBJ2-3 - TRBV20-1 SAVYDTQY
TRBJ2-1 - TRBV6-1 ASSGLAGLPRSYNEQF
TRBJ2-2 - TRBV9 ASSVSRGELF
TRBJ2-6 - TRBV19 ASSTTYSGANVLT
TRBJ1-5 - TRBV7-2 ASSPDRNQPQH
TRBJ1-2 - TRBV11-2 ASSFRGDSGYT
TRBJ2-6 - TRBV14 ASSHRTPGQGAILGANVLT
TRBJ2-1 - TRBV28 ATGLLDNEQF
TRBJ1-1 - TRBV28 ASSLRGQGTEAF
TRBJ2-1 - TRBV7-6 ASSPNEDSSYNEQF
TRBJ2-7 once TRBV2 ASSERRSSYEQY
TRBJ1-1 - TRBV7-9 ASSRGAVNTEAF
TRBJ2-3 - TRBV2 ASRGGLSTDTQY
TRBJ2-4 - TRBV3-1/TRBV3-2 ASSPAVAKNIQY
TRBJ2-1 - TRBV12-5 ASGLAGTGFTEQF
TRBJ1-4 - TRBV2 ASSPTGGTREANEKLF
TRBJ2-5 - TRBV5-8 ASSLGGRADETQY
TRBJ2-3 - TRBV11-2 ATRAGWVNTQY
TRBJ1-5 - TRBV28 ASSTTGGYQPQH
TRBJ1-1 - TRBV13 ASSLRPGDTEAF
TRBJ2-1 - TRBV10-3 AISEGTAGDEQF